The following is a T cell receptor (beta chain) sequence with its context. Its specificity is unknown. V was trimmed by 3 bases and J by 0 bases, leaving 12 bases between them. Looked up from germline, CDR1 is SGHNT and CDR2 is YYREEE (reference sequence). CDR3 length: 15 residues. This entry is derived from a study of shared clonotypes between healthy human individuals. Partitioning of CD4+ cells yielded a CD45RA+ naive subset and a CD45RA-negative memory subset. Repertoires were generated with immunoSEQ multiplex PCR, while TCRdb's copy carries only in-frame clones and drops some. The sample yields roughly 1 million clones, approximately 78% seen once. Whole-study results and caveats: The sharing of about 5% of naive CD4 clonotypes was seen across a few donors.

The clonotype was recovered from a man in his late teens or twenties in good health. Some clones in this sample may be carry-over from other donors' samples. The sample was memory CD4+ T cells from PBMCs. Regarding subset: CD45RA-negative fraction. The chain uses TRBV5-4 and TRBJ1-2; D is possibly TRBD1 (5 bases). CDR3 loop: CASSSPGAPNYGYTF. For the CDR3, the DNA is TGTGCCAGCAGCTCACCCGGGGCCCCTAACTATGGCTACACCTTC.